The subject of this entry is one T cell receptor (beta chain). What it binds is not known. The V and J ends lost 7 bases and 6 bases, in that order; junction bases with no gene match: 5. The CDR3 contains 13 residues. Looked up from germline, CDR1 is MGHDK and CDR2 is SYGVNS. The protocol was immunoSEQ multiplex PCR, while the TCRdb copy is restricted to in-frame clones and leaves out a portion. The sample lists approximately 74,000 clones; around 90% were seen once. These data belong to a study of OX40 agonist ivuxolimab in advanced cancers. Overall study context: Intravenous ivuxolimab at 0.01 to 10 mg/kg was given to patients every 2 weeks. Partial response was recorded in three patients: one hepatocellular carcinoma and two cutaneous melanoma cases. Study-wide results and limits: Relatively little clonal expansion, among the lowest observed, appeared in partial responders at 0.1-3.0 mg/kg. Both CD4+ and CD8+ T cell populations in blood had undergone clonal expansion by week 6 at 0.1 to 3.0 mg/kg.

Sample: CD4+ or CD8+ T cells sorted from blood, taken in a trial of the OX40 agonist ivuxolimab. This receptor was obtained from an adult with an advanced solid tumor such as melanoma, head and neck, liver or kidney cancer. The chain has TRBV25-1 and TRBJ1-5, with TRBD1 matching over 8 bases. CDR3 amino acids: CASTQGAGQPQHF. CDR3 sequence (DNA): TGTGCCAGCACCCAGGGGGCCGGTCAGCCCCAGCATTTT. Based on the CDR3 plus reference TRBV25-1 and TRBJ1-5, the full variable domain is EADIYQTPRYLVIGTGKKITLECSQTMGHDKMYWYQQDPGMELHLIHYSYGVNSTEKGDLSSESTVSRIRTEHFPLTLESARPSHTSQYLCASTQGAGQPQHFGDGTRLSIL.